This TCR beta chain was sequenced in a study of T cells in Graves' hyperthyroidism and ophthalmopathy. Study-level points and caveats: Blood held most thyroid clonotypes expanded above 0.001 frequency.

Patients were excluded for uncontrolled infection, other autoimmune disease, pregnancy or lactation. In making diagnoses, clinical symptoms, serum thyroxine and TRAb, thyroid ultrasound and orbital computed tomography were all used. This clonotype occurred many times. What it binds is not known. Researchers took RNA transcripts and amplified the TCR beta CDR3 regions from them. HTBI primers were employed in a first-round RT-PCR of the TCR CDR3. TCRdb recomputed calls from the multiplex PCR reads with MiXCR, one row per CDR3 protein. The table shows around 700,000 distinct CDR3 sequences, with about 17% occurring only once. V shed 1 base and J shed 5 bases, with 12 bases lying between them. The CDR3 totals 14 residues. CDR1 and CDR2 (germline): SNHLY, FYNNEI.

This TCR came from a woman between 50 and 59 years old with Graves' hyperthyroidism that later progressed to Graves' ophthalmopathy. The rearrangement links TRBV2 to TRBJ2-7, with D perhaps TRBD1 (6 bases). Sequenced sample: blood. CDR3 residues: CASSEDNRGNEQYF. CDR3 bases: TGTGCCAGCAGTGAAGATAATAGGGGGAACGAGCAGTACTTC.